The TCR beta chain described here comes from a study of OX40 agonist ivuxolimab in advanced cancers. The wider study: At 82.7% male, the cohort had a mean age of about 55 years, ranging from roughly 20 to 90. Three dose-escalation patients had partial responses: one with hepatocellular carcinoma and two with cutaneous melanoma.

Profiling relied on immunoSEQ multiplex PCR, and the TCRdb table lists in-frame clones only, not all of them. The table records 50,000 to 60,000 clones, approximately 80% of them present only once. This CDR3 contains 13 residues. Germline V CDR1 and CDR2: MNHNY, SVGAGI (reference sequence). The chain joins TRBV6-6 to TRBJ2-5, with 7 bases that match TRBD1. Gene TRBJ2-7 matches the end of the DNA better, so the J call may be wrong. Sequenced here: CD4+ or CD8+ T cells sorted from blood, sampled in a trial of the OX40 agonist ivuxolimab. The receptor was derived from an adult with an advanced solid tumor such as melanoma, head and neck, liver or kidney cancer. This CDR3 reads CASSPAGGNEQYF. The CDR3 DNA reads TGTGCCAGCAGCCCCGCAGGGGGTAACGAGCAGTACTTC.